This TCR beta chain was documented in a study of OX40 agonist ivuxolimab in advanced cancers. Method: immunoSEQ multiplex PCR; TCRdb's copy keeps in-frame clones and lacks some. The repertoire holds approximately 60,000 clones, with around 77% as singletons. CDR3 length: 12 residues. Trimming took off 6 bases at V and 0 bases at J, with 4 bases between the two ends. CDR1 and CDR2 from the germline V gene are MDHEN and SYDVKM. This clonotype was obtained from an adult with an advanced solid tumor such as melanoma, head and neck, liver or kidney cancer. This chain uses TRBV28 with TRBJ2-3, with D unresolved. Material: CD4+ or CD8+ T cells sorted from blood, obtained in a trial of the OX40 agonist ivuxolimab. The CDR3 loop reads CASRSSTDTQYF. In DNA form, the CDR3 reads TGTGCCAGCAGGTCAAGCACAGATACGCAGTATTTT.